This T cell receptor (beta chain) was observed in a study of identical twins. A universal primer site was incorporated via template switching, and the cDNA contained unique molecular identifiers. TCRdb processed the 5' RACE reads anew with MiXCR; each CDR3 protein has one entry. The sample consists of roughly 710,000 distinct CDR3 sequences, 5.5% to 6.5% of them appearing once. This CDR3 has 18 amino acids. V was clipped by 2 bases and J by 0 bases; unmatched bases: 7. Germline CDR1 is KGHSH and CDR2 is LQKENI. This clonotype was sampled from a man younger than 30 in good health. V gene TRBV18 combines with J gene TRBJ2-5; TRBD2 matches at 12 bases. Sample: naive T cells sorted from blood. The CDR3 region has the DNA TGTGCCAGCTCACCAAAGACTAGCGGGAGTGGGTACCAAGAGACCCAGTACTTC. Translated, it gives CASSPKTSGSGYQETQYF. Full variable domain (rest looked up from reference TRBV18 and TRBJ2-5): NAGVMQNPRHLVRRRGQEARLRCSPMKGHSHVYWYRQLPEEGLKFMVYLQKENIIDESGMPKERFSAEFPKEGPSILRIQQVVRGDSAAYFCASSPKTSGSGYQETQYFGPGTRLLVL.